Described below is a single T cell receptor (beta chain) sequence and its context. The CDR3 sequence is 15 residues long. V lost 2 bases and J lost 3; bases outside the gene matches: 6. PCR primers comprised 60 Vbeta and 13 Jbeta primers. Libraries were prepared by immunoSEQ multiplex PCR; TCRdb keeps only in-frame clonotypes and omits some of them. The sample carries more than 65,000 clones, about 78% recorded once. This sample is part of a study of cytomegalovirus exposure and HLA in healthy donors. Overall study: About 80 million unique TCR sequences came from HLA-typed donors in an early release.

The sequenced material came from PBMCs. This clonotype was obtained from a man aged 18 to 29 in good health and CMV-seropositive. The chain uses TRBV5-3 and TRBJ2-7, with 9 positions matching TRBD1. TRBV5-3 is labeled an ORF, and its function is uncertain. The CDR3 spells CARSFTGTGIYEQYF. CDR3 nucleotides: TGTGCCAGAAGCTTCACCGGGACAGGGATCTACGAGCAGTACTTC.